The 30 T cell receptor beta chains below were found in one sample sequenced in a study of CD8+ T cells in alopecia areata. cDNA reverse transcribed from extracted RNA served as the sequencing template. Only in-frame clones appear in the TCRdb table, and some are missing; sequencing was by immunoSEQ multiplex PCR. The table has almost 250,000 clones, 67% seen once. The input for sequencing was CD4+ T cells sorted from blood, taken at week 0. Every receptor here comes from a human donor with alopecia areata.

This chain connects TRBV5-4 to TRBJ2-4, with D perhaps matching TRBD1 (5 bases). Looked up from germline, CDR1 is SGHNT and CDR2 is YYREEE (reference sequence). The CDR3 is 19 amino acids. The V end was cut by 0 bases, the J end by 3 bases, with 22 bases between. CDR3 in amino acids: CASSLVLVRVSHGKNIQYF. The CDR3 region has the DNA TGTGCCAGCAGCTTGGTTTTGGTCAGGGTATCTCATGGCAAAAACATTCAGTACTTC.

The CDR3 reads CASSEGRGGHEQYF. In DNA, the CDR3 is TGTGCCAGCAGTGAAGGGCGGGGGGGCCACGAGCAGTACTTC. J is TRBJ2-7 and V is TRBV2, with 9 bases lining up with TRBD2. This CDR3 has 14 residues. Unmatched junction bases numbered 3, after V lost 1 base and J lost 5 bases. CDR1 SNHLY and CDR2 FYNNEI come from the germline V gene.

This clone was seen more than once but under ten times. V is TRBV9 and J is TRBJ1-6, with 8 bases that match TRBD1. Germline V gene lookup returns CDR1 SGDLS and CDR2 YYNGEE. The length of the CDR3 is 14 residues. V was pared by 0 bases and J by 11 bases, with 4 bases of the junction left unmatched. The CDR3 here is CASSVATGAPPLHF. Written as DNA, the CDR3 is TGTGCCAGCAGCGTAGCGACAGGGGCTCCACCCCTCCACTTT.

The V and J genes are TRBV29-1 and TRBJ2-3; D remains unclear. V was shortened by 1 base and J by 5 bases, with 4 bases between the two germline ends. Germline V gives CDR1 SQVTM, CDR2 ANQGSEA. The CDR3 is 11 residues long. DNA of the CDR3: TGCAGCGTTGAAGTCGTAGATACGCAGTATTTT. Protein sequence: CSVEVVDTQYF.

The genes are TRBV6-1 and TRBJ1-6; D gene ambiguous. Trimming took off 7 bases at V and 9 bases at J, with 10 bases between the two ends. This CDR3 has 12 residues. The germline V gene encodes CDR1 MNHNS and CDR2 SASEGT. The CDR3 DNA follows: TGTGCCAGCATTGTTGGACGTTCACCCCTCCACTTT. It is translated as CASIVGRSPLHF.

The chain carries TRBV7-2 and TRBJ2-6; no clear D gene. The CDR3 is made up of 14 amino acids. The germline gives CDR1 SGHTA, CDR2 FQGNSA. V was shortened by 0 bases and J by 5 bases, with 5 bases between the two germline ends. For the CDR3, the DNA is TGTGCCAGCAGCTTAGCAGGCAGGGCCAACGTCCTGACTTTC. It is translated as CASSLAGRANVLTF.

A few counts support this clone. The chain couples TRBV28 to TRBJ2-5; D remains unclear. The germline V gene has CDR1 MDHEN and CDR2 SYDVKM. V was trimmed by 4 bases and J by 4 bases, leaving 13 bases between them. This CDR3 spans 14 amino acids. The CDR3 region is CASSSPLMVETQYF. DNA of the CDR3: TGTGCCAGCAGTTCGCCTCTGATGGTAGAGACCCAGTACTTC.

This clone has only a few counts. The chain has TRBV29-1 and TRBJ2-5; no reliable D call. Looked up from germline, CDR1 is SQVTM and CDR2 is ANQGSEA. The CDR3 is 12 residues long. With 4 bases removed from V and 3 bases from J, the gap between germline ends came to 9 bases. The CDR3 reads CSVGRKEETQYF. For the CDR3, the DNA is TGCAGCGTTGGACGGAAAGAAGAGACCCAGTACTTC.

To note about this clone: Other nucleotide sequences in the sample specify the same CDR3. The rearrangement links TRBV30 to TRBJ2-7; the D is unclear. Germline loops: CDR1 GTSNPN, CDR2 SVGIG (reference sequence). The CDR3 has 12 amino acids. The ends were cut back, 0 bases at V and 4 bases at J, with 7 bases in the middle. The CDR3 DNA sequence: TGTGCCTGGAGTGTAGGTCCTTACGAGCAGTACTTC. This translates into CAWSVGPYEQYF.

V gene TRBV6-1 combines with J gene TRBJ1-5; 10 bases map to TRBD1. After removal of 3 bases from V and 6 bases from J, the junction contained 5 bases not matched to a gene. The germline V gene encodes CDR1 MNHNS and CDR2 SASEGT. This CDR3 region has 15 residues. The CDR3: CASSEVDRGGQPQHF. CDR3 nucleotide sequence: TGTGCCAGCAGTGAGGTGGACAGGGGGGGTCAGCCCCAGCATTTT.

CDR3 region: CSAASVDQPQHF. DNA for the CDR3: TGCAGCGCCGCATCAGTCGATCAGCCCCAGCATTTT. The chain joins TRBV29-1 to TRBJ1-5, with D uncertain. The CDR3 loop spans 12 amino acids. The germline V gene encodes CDR1 SQVTM and CDR2 ANQGSEA. V shed 7 bases and J shed 5 bases, with 12 bases lying between them.

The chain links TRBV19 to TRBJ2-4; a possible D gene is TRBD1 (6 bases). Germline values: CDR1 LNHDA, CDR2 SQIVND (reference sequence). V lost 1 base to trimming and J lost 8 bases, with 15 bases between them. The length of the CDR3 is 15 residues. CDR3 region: CASSIGGGGGYIQYF. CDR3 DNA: TGTGCCAGTAGTATAGGAGGGGGTGGTGGATACATTCAGTACTTC.

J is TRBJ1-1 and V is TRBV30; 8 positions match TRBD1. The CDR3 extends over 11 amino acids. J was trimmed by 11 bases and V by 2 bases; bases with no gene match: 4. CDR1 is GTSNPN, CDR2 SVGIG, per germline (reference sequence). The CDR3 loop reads CAWSSRQGAFF. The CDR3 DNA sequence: TGTGCCTGGAGTTCTCGACAGGGGGCTTTCTTT.

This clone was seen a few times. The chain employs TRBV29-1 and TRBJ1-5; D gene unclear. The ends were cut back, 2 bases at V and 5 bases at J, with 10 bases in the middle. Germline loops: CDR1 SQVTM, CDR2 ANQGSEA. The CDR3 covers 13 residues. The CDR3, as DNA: TGCAGCGTTGAAATAAGTCAAGATCAGCCCCAGCATTTT. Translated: CSVEISQDQPQHF.

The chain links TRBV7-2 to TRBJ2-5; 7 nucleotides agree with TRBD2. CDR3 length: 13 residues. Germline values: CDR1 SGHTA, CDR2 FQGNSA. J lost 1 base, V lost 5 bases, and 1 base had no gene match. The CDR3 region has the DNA TGTGCCAGCAGCCGGGAGGTCCAAGAGACCCAGTACTTC. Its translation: CASSREVQETQYF.

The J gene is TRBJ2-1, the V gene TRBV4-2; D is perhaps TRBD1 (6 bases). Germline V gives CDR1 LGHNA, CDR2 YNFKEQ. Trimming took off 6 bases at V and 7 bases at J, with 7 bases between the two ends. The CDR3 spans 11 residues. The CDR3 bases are TGTGCCAGCAGTCAGGGGAATGAGCAGTTCTTC. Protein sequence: CASSQGNEQFF.

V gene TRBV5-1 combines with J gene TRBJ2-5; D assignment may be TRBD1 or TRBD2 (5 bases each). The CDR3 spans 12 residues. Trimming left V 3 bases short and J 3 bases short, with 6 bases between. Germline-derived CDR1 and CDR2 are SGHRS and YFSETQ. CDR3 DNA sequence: TGCGCCAGCAGCTGGGGGAAAGAGACCCAGTACTTC. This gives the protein CASSWGKETQYF.

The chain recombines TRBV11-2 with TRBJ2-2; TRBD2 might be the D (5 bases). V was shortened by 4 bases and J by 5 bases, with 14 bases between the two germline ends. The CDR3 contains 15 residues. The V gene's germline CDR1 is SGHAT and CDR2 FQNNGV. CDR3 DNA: TGTGCCAGCAGCTGGAGCGATCGAGGGACCGGGGAGCTGTTTTTT. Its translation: CASSWSDRGTGELFF.

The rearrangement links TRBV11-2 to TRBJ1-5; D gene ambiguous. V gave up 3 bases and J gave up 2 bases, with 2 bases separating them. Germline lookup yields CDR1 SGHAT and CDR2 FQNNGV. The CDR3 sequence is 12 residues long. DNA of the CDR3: TGTGCCAGCAGCTTCGGCAATCAGCCCCAGCATTTT. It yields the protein CASSFGNQPQHF. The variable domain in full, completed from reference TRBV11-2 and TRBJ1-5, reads EAGVAQSPRYKIIEKRQSVAFWCNPISGHATLYWYQQILGQGPKLLIQFQNNGVVDDSQLPKDRFSAERLKGVDSTLKIQPAKLEDSAVYLCASSFGNQPQHFGDGTRLSIL.

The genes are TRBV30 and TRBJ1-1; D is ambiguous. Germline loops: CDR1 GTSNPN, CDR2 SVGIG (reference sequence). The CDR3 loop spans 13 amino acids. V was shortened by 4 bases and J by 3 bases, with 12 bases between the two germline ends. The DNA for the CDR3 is TGTGCCTGGATTCACGACTTGGACACTGAAGCTTTCTTT. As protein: CAWIHDLDTEAFF.

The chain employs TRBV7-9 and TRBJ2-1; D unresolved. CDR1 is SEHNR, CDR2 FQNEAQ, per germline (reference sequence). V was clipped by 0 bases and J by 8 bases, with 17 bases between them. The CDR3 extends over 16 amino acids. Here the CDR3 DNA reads TGTGCCAGCAGCTTAGCTGCTCGGTCCCCTCAGGATGAGCAGTTCTTC. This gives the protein CASSLAARSPQDEQFF.

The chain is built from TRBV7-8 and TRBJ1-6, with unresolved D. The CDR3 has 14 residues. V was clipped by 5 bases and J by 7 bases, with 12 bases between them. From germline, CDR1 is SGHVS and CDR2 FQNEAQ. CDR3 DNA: TGTGCCAGCAGCCCCACAGATGTGAATTCACCCCTCCACTTT. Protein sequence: CASSPTDVNSPLHF.

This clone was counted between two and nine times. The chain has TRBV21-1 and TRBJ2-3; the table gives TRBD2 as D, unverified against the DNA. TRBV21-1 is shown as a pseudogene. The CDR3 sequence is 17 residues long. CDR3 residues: CASSKLRPVGNTDTQYF. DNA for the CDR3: TGTGCCAGCAGCAAGCTCCGGCCAGTCGGGAACACAGATACGCAGTATTTT.

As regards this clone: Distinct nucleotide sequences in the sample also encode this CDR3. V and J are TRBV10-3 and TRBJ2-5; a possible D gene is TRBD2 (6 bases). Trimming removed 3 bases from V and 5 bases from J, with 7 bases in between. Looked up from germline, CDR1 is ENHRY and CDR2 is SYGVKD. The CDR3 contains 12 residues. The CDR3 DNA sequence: TGTGCCATCAGTGACCGGGGGGAGACCCAGTACTTC. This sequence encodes CAISDRGETQYF.

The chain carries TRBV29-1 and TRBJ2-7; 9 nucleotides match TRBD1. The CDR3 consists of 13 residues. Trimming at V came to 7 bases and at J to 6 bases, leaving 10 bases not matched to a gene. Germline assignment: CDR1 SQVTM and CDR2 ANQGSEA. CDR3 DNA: TGCAGCGAGCATACAGGGGGCGAGGGCGAGCAGTACTTC. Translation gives CSEHTGGEGEQYF.

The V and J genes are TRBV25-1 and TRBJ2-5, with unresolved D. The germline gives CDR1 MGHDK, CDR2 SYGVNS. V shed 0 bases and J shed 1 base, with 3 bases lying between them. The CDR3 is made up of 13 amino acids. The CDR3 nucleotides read TGTGCCAGCAGTGAATATGCCCAAGAGACCCAGTACTTC. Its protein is CASSEYAQETQYF.

Here the CDR3 DNA reads TGCGCCAGCAGTGTTAGTTACACCGGGGAGCTGTTTTTT. It yields the protein CASSVSYTGELFF. V usage is TRBV5-1 and J usage is TRBJ2-2; D unclear. There are 13 residues in the CDR3. The germline V and J ends were trimmed by 5 bases and 3 bases, with 8 bases remaining between them. The germline gives CDR1 SGHRS, CDR2 YFSETQ.

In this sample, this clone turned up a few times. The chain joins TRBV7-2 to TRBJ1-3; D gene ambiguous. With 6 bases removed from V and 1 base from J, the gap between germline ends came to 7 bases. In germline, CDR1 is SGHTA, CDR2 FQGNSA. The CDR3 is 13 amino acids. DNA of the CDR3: TGTGCCAGCAGTCACGGATCTGGAAACACCATATATTTT. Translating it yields CASSHGSGNTIYF.

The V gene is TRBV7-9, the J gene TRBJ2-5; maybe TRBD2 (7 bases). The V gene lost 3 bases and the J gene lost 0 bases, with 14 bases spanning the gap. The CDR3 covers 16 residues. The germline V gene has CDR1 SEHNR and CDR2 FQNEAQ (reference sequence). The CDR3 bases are TGTGCCAGCAGCTTGCGGGGGCCCCCTTACCAAGAGACCCAGTACTTC. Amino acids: CASSLRGPPYQETQYF.

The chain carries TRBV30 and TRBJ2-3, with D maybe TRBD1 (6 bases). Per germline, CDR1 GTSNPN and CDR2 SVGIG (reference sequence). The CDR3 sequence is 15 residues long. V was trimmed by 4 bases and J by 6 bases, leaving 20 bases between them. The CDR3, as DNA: TGTGCCTGGAATTCCCCAGGGGCCTATGGGGATACGCAGTATTTT. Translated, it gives CAWNSPGAYGDTQYF.